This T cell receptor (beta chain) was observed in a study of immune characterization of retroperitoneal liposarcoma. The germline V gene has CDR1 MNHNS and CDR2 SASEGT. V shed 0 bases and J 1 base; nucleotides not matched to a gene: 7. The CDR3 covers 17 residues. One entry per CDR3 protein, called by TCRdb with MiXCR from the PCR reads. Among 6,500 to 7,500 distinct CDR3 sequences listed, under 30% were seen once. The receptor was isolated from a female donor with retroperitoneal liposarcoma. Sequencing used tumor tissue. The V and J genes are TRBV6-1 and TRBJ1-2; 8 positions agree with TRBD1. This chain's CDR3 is CASSEASLTGDNYGYTF. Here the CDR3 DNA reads TGTGCCAGCAGTGAAGCGAGCCTGACAGGGGATAACTATGGCTACACCTTC.